This T cell receptor beta chain was captured in a study of T cell responses to AZD1222 COVID-19 vaccine. Germline CDR1 reads SGHVS; CDR2 reads FQNEAQ. V was clipped by 4 bases and J by 3 bases, with 13 bases between them. The CDR3 consists of 14 residues. Sequenced by immunoSEQ multiplex PCR; TCRdb stores in-frame clones only, minus some. The repertoire holds 60,000 to 75,000 clones, with about 83% as singletons. The receptor was derived from an adult who received the AZD1222 COVID-19 vaccine. The sequencing used peripheral blood, collected 28 days after the second AZD1222 dose. The rearrangement links TRBV7-8 to TRBJ2-7, with D possibly matching TRBD2 (6 bases). The CDR3 sequence is CASSYRRESYEQYF. CDR3 DNA: TGTGCCAGCAGCTATCGGAGGGAAAGCTACGAGCAGTACTTC. Complete variable domain (other parts from reference TRBV7-8 and TRBJ2-7): GAGVSQSPRYKVAKRGQDVALRCDPISGHVSLFWYQQALGQGPEFLTYFQNEAQLDKSGLPSDRFFAERPEGSVSTLKIQRTQQEDSAVYLCASSYRRESYEQYFGPGTRLTVT.